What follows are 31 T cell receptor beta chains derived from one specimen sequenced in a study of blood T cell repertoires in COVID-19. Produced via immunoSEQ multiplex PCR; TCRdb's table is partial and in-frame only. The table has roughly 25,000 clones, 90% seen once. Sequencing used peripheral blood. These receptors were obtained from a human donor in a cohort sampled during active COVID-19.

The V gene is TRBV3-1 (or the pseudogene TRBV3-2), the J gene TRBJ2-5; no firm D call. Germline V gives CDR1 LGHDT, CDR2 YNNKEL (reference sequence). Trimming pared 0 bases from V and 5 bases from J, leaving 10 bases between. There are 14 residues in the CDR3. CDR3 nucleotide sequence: TGTGCCAGCAGCCAAGATATAATTTCGGAGACCCAGTACTTC. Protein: CASSQDIISETQYF.

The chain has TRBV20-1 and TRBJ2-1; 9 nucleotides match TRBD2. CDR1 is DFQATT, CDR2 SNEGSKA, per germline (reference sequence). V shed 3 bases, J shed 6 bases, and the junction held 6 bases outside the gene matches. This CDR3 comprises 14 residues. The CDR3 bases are TGCAGTGCTAGTCCAGCGGGGGGTCGCAATGAGCAGTTCTTC. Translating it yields CSASPAGGRNEQFF.

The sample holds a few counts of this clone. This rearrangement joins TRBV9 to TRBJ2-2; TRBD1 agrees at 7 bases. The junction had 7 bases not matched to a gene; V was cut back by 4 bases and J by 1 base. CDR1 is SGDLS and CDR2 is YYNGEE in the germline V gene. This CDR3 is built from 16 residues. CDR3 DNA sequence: TGTGCCAGCAGCACCAGACAGGGCCTGAACACCGGGGAGCTGTTTTTT. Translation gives CASSTRQGLNTGELFF. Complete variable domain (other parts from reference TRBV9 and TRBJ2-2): DSGVTQTPKHLITATGQRVTLRCSPRSGDLSVYWYQQSLDQGLQFLIQYYNGEERAKGNILERFSAQQFPDLHSELNLSSLELGDSALYFCASSTRQGLNTGELFFGEGSRLTVL.

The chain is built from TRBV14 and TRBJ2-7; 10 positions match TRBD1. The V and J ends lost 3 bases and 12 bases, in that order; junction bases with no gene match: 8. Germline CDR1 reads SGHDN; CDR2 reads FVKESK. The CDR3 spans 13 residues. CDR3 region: CASSQSWDRGRYF. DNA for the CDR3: TGTGCCAGCAGCCAGTCTTGGGACAGGGGTCGGTACTTC.

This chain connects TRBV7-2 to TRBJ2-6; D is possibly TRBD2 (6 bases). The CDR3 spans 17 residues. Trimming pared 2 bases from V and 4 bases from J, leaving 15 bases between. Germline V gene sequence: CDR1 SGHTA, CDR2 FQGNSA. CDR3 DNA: TGTGCCAGCAGCTTAAGCGGCGGGATCTCCGGGGCCAACGTCCTGACTTTC. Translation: CASSLSGGISGANVLTF.

The chain's CDR3 is CASSWKRGTTDTQYF. CDR3 in DNA: TGCGCCAGCAGCTGGAAACGGGGGACCACAGATACGCAGTATTTT. The V and J genes are TRBV5-1 and TRBJ2-3; D might be TRBD2 (6 bases). Germline CDR1 and CDR2: SGHRS and YFSETQ. The CDR3 consists of 15 residues. The V end lost 3 bases, the J end lost 2 bases, and 13 bases lay between the germline ends.

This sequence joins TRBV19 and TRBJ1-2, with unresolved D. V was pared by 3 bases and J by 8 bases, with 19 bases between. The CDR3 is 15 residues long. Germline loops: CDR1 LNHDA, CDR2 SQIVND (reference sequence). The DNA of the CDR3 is TGTGCCAGTAGTATCCGTTCGACACGCCACAGAGGCTACACCTTC. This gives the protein CASSIRSTRHRGYTF.

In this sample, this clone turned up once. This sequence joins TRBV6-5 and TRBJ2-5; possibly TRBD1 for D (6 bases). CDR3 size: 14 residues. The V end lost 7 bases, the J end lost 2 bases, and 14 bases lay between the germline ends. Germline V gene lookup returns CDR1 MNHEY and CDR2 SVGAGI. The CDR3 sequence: CASKGRDRQETQYF. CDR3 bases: TGTGCCAGCAAGGGACGCGACAGGCAAGAGACCCAGTACTTC.

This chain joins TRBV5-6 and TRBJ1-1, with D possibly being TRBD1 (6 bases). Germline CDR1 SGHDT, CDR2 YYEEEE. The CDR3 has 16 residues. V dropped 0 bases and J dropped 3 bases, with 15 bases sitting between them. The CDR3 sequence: CASSLEAGARDTEAFF. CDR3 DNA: TGTGCCAGCAGCTTGGAGGCGGGGGCGAGGGACACTGAAGCTTTCTTT.

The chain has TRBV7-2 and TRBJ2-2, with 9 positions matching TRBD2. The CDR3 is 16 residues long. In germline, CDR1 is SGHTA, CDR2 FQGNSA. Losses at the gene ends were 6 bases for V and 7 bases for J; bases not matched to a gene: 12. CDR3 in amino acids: CASSWGLANAGGELFF. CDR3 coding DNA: TGTGCCAGCAGTTGGGGACTAGCTAATGCCGGCGGGGAGCTGTTTTTT.

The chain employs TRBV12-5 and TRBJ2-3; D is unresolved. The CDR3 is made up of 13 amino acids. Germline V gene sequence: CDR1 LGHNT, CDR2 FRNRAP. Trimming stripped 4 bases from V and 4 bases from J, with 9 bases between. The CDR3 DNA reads TGTGCTAGTGGTTCGAGACTGGCAGATACGCAGTATTTT. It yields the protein CASGSRLADTQYF.

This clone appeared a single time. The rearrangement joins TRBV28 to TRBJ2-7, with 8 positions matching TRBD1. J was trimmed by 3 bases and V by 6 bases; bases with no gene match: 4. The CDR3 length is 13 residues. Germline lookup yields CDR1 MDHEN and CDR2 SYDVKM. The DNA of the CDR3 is TGTGCCAGCAGGAGTGGACAGGGCTACGAGCAGTACTTC. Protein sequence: CASRSGQGYEQYF. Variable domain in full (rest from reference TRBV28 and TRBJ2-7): DVKVTQSSRYLVKRTGEKVFLECVQDMDHENMFWYRQDPGLGLRLIYFSYDVKMKEKGDIPEGYSVSREKKERFSLILESASTNQTSMYLCASRSGQGYEQYFGPGTRLTVT.

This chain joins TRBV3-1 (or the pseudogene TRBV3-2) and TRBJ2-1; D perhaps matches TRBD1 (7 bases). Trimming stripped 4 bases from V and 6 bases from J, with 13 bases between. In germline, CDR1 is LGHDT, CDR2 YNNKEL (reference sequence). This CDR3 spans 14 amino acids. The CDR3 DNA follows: TGTGCCAGCAGCCTCCCAGGGGGGCGCAATGAGCAGTTCTTC. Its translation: CASSLPGGRNEQFF.

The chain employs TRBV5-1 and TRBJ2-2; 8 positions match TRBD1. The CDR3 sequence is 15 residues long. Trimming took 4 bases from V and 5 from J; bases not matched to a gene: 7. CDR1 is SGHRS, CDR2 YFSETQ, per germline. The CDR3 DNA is TGCGCCAGCAGCCCAGGACAGGGAGTAACCGGGGAGCTGTTTTTT. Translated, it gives CASSPGQGVTGELFF.

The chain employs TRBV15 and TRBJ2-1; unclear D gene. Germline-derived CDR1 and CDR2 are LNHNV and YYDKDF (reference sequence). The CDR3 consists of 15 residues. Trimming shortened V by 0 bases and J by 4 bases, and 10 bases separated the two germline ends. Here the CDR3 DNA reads TGTGCCACCAGCAGAGAAATCACAGTTTACAATGAGCAGTTCTTC. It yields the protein CATSREITVYNEQFF.

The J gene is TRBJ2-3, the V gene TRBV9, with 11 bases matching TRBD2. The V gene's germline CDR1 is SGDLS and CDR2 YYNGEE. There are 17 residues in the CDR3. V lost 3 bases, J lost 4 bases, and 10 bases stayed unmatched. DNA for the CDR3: TGTGCCAGCAGCGCGTCGGCTAGCGGGGGGCAGGCAGATACGCAGTATTTT. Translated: CASSASASGGQADTQYF.

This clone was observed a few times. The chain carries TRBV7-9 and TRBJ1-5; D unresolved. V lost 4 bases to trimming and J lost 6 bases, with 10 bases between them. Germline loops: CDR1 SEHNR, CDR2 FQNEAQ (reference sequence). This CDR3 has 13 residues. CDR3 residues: CASSSPVLQPQHF. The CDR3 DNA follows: TGTGCCAGCAGCTCCCCGGTCCTTCAGCCCCAGCATTTT.

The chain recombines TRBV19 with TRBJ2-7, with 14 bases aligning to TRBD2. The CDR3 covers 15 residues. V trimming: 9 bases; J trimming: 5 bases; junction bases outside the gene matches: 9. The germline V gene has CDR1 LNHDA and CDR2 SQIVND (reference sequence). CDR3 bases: TGTGCCAGCGCCGGGACTAGCGGGGGATGGCACGAGCAGTACTTC. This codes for CASAGTSGGWHEQYF. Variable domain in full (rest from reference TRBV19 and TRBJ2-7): DGGITQSPKYLFRKEGQNVTLSCEQNLNHDAMYWYRQDPGQGLRLIYYSQIVNDFQKGDIAEGYSVSREKKESFPLTVTSAQKNPTAFYLCASAGTSGGWHEQYFGPGTRLTVT.

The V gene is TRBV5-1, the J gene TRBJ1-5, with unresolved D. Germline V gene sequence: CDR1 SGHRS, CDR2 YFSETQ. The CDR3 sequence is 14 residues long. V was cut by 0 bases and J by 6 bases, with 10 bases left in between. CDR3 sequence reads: CASSLGPGGQPQHF. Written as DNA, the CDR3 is TGCGCCAGCAGCTTGGGTCCCGGAGGTCAGCCCCAGCATTTT.

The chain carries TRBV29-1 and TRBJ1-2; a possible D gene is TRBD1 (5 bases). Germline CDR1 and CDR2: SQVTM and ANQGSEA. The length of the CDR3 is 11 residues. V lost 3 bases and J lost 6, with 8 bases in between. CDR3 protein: CSVERGNGYTF. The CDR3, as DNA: TGCAGCGTTGAGCGGGGGAATGGCTACACCTTC.

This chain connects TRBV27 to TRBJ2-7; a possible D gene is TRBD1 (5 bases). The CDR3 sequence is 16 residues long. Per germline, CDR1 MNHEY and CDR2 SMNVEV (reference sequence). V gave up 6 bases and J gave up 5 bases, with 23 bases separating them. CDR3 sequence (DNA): TGTGCCAGCAGCGCCCGAAGTACCAGGGCAGGAGACGAGCAGTACTTC. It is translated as CASSARSTRAGDEQYF.

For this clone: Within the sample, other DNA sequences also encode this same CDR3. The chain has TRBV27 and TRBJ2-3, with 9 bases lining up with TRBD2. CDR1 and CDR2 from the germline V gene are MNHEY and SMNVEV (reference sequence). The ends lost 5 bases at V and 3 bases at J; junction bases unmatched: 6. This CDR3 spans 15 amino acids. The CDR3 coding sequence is TGTGCCAGCAGTCCGGGACTAGCTGGGACAGATACGCAGTATTTT. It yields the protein CASSPGLAGTDTQYF.

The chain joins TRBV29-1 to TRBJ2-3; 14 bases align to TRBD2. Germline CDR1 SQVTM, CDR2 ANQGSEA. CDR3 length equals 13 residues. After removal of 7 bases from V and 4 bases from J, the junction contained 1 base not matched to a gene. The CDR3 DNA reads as TGCAGCGAGGGACTAGCGGGAGCAGATACGCAGTATTTT. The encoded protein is CSEGLAGADTQYF.

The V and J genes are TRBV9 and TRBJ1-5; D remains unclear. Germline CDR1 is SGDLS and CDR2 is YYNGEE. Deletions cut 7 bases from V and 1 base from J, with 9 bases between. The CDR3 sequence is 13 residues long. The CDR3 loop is CASGGISNQPQHF. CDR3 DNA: TGTGCCAGCGGAGGGATAAGCAATCAGCCCCAGCATTTT.

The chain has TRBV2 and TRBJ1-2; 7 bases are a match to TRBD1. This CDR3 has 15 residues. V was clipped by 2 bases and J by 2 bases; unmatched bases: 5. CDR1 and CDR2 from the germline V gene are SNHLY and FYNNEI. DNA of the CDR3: TGTGCCAGCAGTGAAAGAGGGGGCGCGAACTATGGCTACACCTTC. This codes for CASSERGGANYGYTF.

This CDR3 is CASSSGQSDEQYF. The CDR3 region has the DNA TGTGCCAGTAGCTCGGGACAGTCGGACGAGCAGTACTTC. The chain joins TRBV19 to TRBJ2-7; 7 positions match TRBD1. This CDR3 is 13 amino acids long. V was pared by 6 bases and J by 5 bases, with 7 bases of the junction left unmatched. In germline, CDR1 is LNHDA, CDR2 SQIVND (reference sequence).

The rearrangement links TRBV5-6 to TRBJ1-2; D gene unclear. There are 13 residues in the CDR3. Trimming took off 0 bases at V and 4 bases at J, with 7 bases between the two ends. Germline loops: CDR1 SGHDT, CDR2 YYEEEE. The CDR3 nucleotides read TGTGCCAGCAGCTTGGGGGCGCCCTATGGCTACACCTTC. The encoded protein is CASSLGAPYGYTF.

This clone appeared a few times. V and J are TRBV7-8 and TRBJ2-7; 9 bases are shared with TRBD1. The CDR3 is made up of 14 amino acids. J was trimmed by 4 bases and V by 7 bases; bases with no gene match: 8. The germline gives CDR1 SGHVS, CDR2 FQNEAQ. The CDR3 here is CASIPGQGRYEQYF. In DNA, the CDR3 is TGTGCCAGCATACCCGGACAGGGGCGATACGAGCAGTACTTC.

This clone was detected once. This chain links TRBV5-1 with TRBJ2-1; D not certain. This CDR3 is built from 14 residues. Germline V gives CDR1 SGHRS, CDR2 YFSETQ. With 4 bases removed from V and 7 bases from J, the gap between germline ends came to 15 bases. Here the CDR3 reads CASSPEAGFNEQFF. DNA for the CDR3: TGCGCCAGCAGCCCCGAGGCCGGGTTTAATGAGCAGTTCTTC.

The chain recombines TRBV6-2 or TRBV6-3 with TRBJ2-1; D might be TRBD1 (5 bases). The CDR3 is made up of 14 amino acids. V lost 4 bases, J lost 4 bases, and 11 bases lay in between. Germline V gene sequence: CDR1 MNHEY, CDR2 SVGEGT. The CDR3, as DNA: TGTGCCAGCAGTTTTGGGGCTACTTACAATGAGCAGTTCTTC. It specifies CASSFGATYNEQFF.

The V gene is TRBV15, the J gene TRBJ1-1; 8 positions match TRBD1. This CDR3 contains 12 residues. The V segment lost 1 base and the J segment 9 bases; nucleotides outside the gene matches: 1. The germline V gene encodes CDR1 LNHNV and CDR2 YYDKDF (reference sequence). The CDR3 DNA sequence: TGTGCCACCAGCAGAGTCAGGGGGCAAGCTTTCTTT. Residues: CATSRVRGQAFF.